This TCR beta chain was recovered during a study of CD8+ T cells in alopecia areata. Extraction of RNA preceded its reverse transcription into cDNA, which served as the sequencing template. Libraries were prepared by immunoSEQ multiplex PCR; TCRdb keeps only in-frame clonotypes and omits some of them. The sample yields some 160,000 clones, less than 75% seen once. Unmatched junction bases numbered 6, after V lost 4 bases and J lost 7 bases. The CDR3 covers 15 residues. Per germline, CDR1 SGHDT and CDR2 YYEEEE. This clonotype was obtained from a human donor in good health. The sample taken for sequencing was CD8+ T cells sorted from blood. The chain combines TRBV5-6 with TRBJ2-1; TRBD2 matches at 12 bases. The CDR3 DNA follows: TGTGCCAGCAGCGTGACTAGCGGGAGTTGGAATGAGCAGTTCTTC. The encoded protein is CASSVTSGSWNEQFF. Filled out from reference TRBV5-6 and TRBJ2-1, the complete variable domain reads DAGVTQSPTHLIKTRGQQVTLRCSPKSGHDTVSWYQQALGQGPQFIFQYYEEEERQRGNFPDRFSGHQFPNYSSELNVNALLLGDSALYLCASSVTSGSWNEQFFGPGTRLTVL.